This T cell receptor (beta chain) was recovered during a study of CD8+ T cells in alopecia areata. Whole-study findings and limits: Higher clonality than in normal scalp was seen in lesional scalp, especially alopecia totalis/universalis. Sequencing of scalp samples also includes resident alphabeta T cells from normal skin.

Concerning this clone: The target antigen is unknown.

Sorting from PBMCs produced CD4+ and CD8+ T cells. Following extraction, RNA underwent reverse transcription to cDNA, which served as the sequencing template. Using immunoSEQ multiplex PCR, the repertoire was profiled, and TCRdb retains in-frame clones only, with some absent. The table includes some 200,000 clones, just over 55% detected once. The sample consisted of CD8+ T cells sorted from blood. This receptor was identified in a human donor in good health.

The DNA for the CDR3 is TGCGCCAGCAGTCAACCTATGAGGGGTGTACCCTATGGCTACACCTTC. It codes for CASSQPMRGVPYGYTF. The chain is built from TRBV23-1 and TRBJ1-2; possibly TRBD1 for D (5 bases). TRBV23-1 is recorded as an ORF, its role being uncertain. The CDR3 has 16 residues. V lost 2 bases and J lost 4, with 17 bases in between.